This is a list of T cell receptor beta chains from one sample in a study of shared clonotypes between healthy human individuals. Sequenced by immunoSEQ multiplex PCR; TCRdb stores in-frame clones only, minus some. This repertoire shows roughly 680,000 clones, 72% found once; its top ten account for over 1.5%. Sequencing was done on a sample of memory CD4+ T cells sorted from blood. These receptors were taken from a woman in her 30s in good health. Each CDR3 is given with its conserved first and last residue. D genes are given only for firm matches. Clone size appears in some rows only: once, few, many, or a class for an expanded clone.

V	D	size	J	DNA	CDR3
TRBV28	NA	NA	TRBJ2-1	TGTGCCAGTCGACTACCCTCAAAAAATGAGCAGTTCTTC	CASRLPSKNEQFF
TRBV21-1	NA	NA	TRBJ1-5	TGTGCCAGCAGCAACAAAAAAGGGGTAGTGCAGGGGGGATTTGAGAGCAATCAGCCCCAGCATTTT	CASSNKKGVVQGGFESNQPQHF
TRBV5-6	TRBD1	NA	TRBJ2-3	TGTGCCAGCAGCTTGTACCGGACAGGGTTAACAGATACGCAGTATTTT	CASSLYRTGLTDTQYF
TRBV6-5	NA	few	TRBJ2-7	TGTGCCAGCAGCCAAACTAGCAACGAGCAGTACTTC	CASSQTSNEQYF
TRBV28	TRBD1	once	TRBJ1-5	TGTGCCAGCAGGACTCCGGACAGGACTAATCAGCCCCAGCATTTT	CASRTPDRTNQPQHF
TRBV18	TRBD2	NA	TRBJ2-1	TGTGCCAGCTCACCACTAGCGGGGGTATCCTACAATGAGCAGTTCTTC	CASSPLAGVSYNEQFF
TRBV11-1	TRBD1	NA	TRBJ1-5	TGTGCCAGCAGCCTACAGGGGAATCAGCCCCAGCATTTT	CASSLQGNQPQHF
TRBV29-1	TRBD2	NA	TRBJ2-5	TGCAGCGTTGAGGGGGCGGGAGGGCCTGGGACCCAGTACTTC	CSVEGAGGPGTQYF
TRBV4-1	NA	NA	TRBJ1-4	TGCGCCAGCAGCCAAGTTGCAACTAATGAAAAACTGTTTTTT	CASSQVATNEKLFF
TRBV29-1	TRBD1	NA	TRBJ1-2	TGCAGCGTTGTTGACAGGGGGTTTAGGGACACCTTC	CSVVDRGFRDTF
TRBV30	TRBD2	NA	TRBJ2-7	TGTGCCTGGAGTGTACTAGCGGGACGGTCAACCTACGAGCAGTACTTC	CAWSVLAGRSTYEQYF
TRBV28	NA	NA	TRBJ1-4	TGTGCCAGCAGTTTGGGAGGGGGAGGTGGTGAAAAACTGTTTTTT	CASSLGGGGGEKLFF
TRBV14	NA	few	TRBJ1-3	TGTGCCAGCAGGGCCAACTCTGGAAACACCATATATTTT	CASRANSGNTIYF
TRBV6-5	NA	NA	TRBJ2-1	TGTGCCAGCAGTTACGTTATGGGGCAGCCCCACAATGAGCAGTTCTTC	CASSYVMGQPHNEQFF
TRBV28	NA	NA	TRBJ1-1	TGTGCCAGCAGTTCCCCGACAGGAACCAACACTGAAGCTTTCTTT	CASSSPTGTNTEAFF
TRBV18	TRBD2	NA	TRBJ2-3	TGTGCCAGCTCACCTAATAGCGGGAAAGATACGCAGTATTTT	CASSPNSGKDTQYF
TRBV2	NA	many	TRBJ1-2	TGTGCCAGCAGTGCTCAAGTCAGGGTGGCTAACTATGGCTACACCTTC	CASSAQVRVANYGYTF
TRBV2	TRBD1	NA	TRBJ2-7	TGTGCCAGCACTATGGACAGGTCCTACGAGCAGTACTTC	CASTMDRSYEQYF
TRBV19	NA	NA	TRBJ2-3	TGTGCCAGTAGTATAGAGGGGGGTCTTCGAGATACGCAGTATTTT	CASSIEGGLRDTQYF
TRBV25-1	NA	NA	TRBJ1-6	TGTGCCAGCAGTGACCCGGGAGGGTTCGGTTCACCCCTCCACTTT	CASSDPGGFGSPLHF
TRBV7-2	NA	NA	TRBJ1-4	TGTGCCAGCAGCCCCCTCGTTGCAACTAATGAAAAACTGTTTTTT	CASSPLVATNEKLFF
TRBV27	NA	NA	TRBJ1-5	TGTGCCAGCAGTTTAGGATCCTGGGGCAATCAGCCCCAGCATTTT	CASSLGSWGNQPQHF
TRBV7-2	NA	NA	TRBJ1-5	TGTGCCAGCAGCTTATGGGACGCGGACAGCAATCAGCCCCAGCATTTT	CASSLWDADSNQPQHF
TRBV5-6	TRBD2	NA	TRBJ2-2	TGTGCCAGCGTATCACTAGCGGGAGACTGGGGCGGGGAGCTGTTTTTT	CASVSLAGDWGGELFF